The clone carrying this TCR beta chain was seen only once. Its specificity is unknown. Assay: immunoSEQ multiplex PCR; the TCRdb copy retains only in-frame clones and omits some. The sample lists several thousand clones; more than 70% were seen once. The data belong to a study of T cells in localized non-small cell lung cancer. There are 15 residues in the CDR3. Losses at the gene ends were 4 bases for V and 3 bases for J; bases not matched to a gene: 7. Germline-derived CDR1 and CDR2 are SGHRS and YFSETQ. General study points: Adjacent lung exhibited a median of approximately 59 among the 100 most abundant tumor clones. Investigators sequenced only a single tumor region, leaving heterogeneity possible.

This receptor was taken from an older male donor with stage III lung adenocarcinoma. The chain recombines TRBV5-1 with TRBJ2-1; 7 nucleotides agree with TRBD2. Here the sequenced sample was peripheral blood, taken before any cancer treatment. CDR3 in amino acids: CASSVSGNNYNEQFF. The DNA for the CDR3 is TGCGCCAGCAGCGTAAGCGGGAACAACTACAATGAGCAGTTCTTC.